This T cell receptor beta chain was captured in a study of sequential checkpoint blockade in melanoma. About the study: Arm A got nivolumab then ipilimumab; arm B the reverse, 1:1. Both treatment sequences were followed by maintenance nivolumab.

CDR3 size: 16 residues. With V trimmed by 1 base and J by 6 bases, 10 bases remained unmatched. CDR1 and CDR2 from the germline V gene are LGHNA and YSLEER. Generated by immunoSEQ multiplex PCR, the TCRdb table keeps only in-frame clones and is missing some. This table has 5,200 or so clones, approximately 78% appearing once. Treatment specified: randomized to nivolumab then ipilimumab (arm A) or the reverse (arm B). From thawed PBMCs, live CD3+CD8+ cells negative for CD19 and CD56 were sorted. Sequencing was performed on CD8+ T cells sorted from blood (inferred from file names), taken from a patient given nivolumab and ipilimumab in sequence. The chain recombines TRBV4-3 with TRBJ2-7; 9 bases fit TRBD1. This TCR was recovered from a human donor with melanoma. In nucleotides, the CDR3 is TGCGCCAGCAGCCAAGTCCCGGGACAGGGAGGGTTCGAGCAGTACTTC. Protein: CASSQVPGQGGFEQYF.